The entry that follows covers one T cell receptor (beta chain) sequence. Its antigen is not identified. Relative to the germline gene, one junction end is altered; a read error may explain this. The germline V gene encodes CDR1 KGHSH and CDR2 LQKENI. The length of the CDR3 is 15 residues. The data were obtained in a study of OX40 agonist ivuxolimab in advanced cancers. Background on the study: Hepatocellular carcinoma, melanoma, renal cell or head and neck cancer affected the dose-escalation patients. General study findings and limits: Relative to CD4+, CD8+ T cells held more expanded clones on average.

Only in-frame clones appear in the TCRdb table, and some are missing; sequencing was by immunoSEQ multiplex PCR. The sample consists of approximately 69,000 clones, just over 90% of them appearing once. V gene TRBV18 combines with J gene TRBJ2-1; TRBD2 matches at 7 bases. The starting material was CD4+ or CD8+ T cells sorted from blood, obtained in a trial of the OX40 agonist ivuxolimab. The TCR originated in an adult with an advanced solid tumor such as melanoma, head and neck, liver or kidney cancer. The CDR3 DNA follows: TGTGTCAGCTCACCATCCACTAGCGCTTACAATGAGCAGTTCTTC. It codes for CVSSPSTSAYNEQFF.